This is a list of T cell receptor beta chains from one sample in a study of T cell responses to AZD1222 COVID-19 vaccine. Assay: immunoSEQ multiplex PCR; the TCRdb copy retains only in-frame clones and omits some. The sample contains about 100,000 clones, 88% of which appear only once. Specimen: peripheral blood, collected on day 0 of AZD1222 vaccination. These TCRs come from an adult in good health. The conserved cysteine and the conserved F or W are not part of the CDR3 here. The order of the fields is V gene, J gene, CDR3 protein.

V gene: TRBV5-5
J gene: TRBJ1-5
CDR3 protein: ASRRGVYDSNQPQH

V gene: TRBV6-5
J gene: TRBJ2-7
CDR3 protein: ASYGGQVYEQY

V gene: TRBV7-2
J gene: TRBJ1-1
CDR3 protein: ASSLTANTEAF

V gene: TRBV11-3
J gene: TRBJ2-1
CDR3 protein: ASSPLSGVYNEQF

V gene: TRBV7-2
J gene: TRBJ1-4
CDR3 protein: ASSLAHEKLF

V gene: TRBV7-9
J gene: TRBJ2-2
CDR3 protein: ASLPRGGNTGELF

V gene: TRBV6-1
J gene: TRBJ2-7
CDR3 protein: ASSEPSGSPSYEQY

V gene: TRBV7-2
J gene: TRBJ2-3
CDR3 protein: ASTAGVAPKDTQY

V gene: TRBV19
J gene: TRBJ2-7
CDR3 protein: ASSRFKGGVSYEQY

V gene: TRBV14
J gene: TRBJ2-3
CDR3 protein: ASSQISTDTQY

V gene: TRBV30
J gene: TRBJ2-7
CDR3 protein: AWSVGAGGSVTYEQY

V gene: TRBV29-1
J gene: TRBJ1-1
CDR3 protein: SVVPYPTATEAF

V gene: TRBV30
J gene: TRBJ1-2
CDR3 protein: AWSSGTDHGYT

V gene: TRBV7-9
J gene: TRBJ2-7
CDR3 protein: ASSKKGAGSYEQY

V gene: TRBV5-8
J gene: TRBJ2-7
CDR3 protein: ASSLAGQYEQY

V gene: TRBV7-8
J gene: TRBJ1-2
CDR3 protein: ASSLSLGHFVGDGYT